This T cell receptor (beta chain) was captured in a study of beta chain features in type 1 diabetes. In the study overall: Taken together, all samples contributed 90 million to 140 million examined sorted cells.

With respect to this clone: The antigen is not known.

Study conclusions and caveats: Type 1 diabetes patients had TCRB CDR3s that were shorter (moderately but significantly so) in all four CD4+ subsets.

Since all of the isolated RNA was reverse transcribed, expressed TCRB transcripts were what got sequenced. Roughly 3.4 million reads per sample on average were obtained from naive, central memory and regulatory T cell samples. Here immunoSEQ multiplex PCR was the method, and the copy in TCRdb shows in-frame clones only, minus some. Among some 350,000 clones listed, 8% to 10% were seen once. The CDR3 totals 13 residues. Germline-derived CDR1 and CDR2 are SGHRS and YFSETQ. The ends were cut back, 7 bases at V and 2 bases at J, with 11 bases in the middle. The source is a man younger than 40 with type 1 diabetes. The sequenced sample consisted of central memory CD4+ T cells from blood. The genes are TRBV5-1 and TRBJ2-3; the D gene is possibly TRBD1 (5 bases). CDR3 coding DNA: TGCGCCAGCCTACAGGATCTCACAGATACGCAGTATTTT. It yields the protein CASLQDLTDTQYF.